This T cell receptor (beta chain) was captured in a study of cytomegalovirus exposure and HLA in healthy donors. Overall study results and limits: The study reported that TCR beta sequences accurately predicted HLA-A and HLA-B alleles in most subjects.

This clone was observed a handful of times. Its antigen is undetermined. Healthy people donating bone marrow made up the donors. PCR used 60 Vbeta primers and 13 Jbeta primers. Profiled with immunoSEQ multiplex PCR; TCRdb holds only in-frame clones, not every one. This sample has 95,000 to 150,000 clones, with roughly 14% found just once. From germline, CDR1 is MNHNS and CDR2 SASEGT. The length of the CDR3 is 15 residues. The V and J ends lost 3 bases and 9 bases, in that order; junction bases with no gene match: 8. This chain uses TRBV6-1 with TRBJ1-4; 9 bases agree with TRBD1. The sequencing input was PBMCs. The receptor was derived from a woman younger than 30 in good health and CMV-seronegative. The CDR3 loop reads CASSETGTGPKKLFF. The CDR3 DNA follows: TGTGCCAGCAGTGAGACCGGGACAGGGCCAAAAAAACTGTTTTTT.